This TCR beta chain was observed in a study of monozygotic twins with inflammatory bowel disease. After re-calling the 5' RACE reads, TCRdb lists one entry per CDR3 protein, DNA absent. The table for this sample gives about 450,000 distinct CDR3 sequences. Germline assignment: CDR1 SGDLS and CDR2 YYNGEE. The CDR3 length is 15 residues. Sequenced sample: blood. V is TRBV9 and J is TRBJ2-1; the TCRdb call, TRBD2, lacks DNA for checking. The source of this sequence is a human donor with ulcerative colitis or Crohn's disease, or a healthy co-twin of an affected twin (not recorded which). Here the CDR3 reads CASSVSQAGYNEQFF.